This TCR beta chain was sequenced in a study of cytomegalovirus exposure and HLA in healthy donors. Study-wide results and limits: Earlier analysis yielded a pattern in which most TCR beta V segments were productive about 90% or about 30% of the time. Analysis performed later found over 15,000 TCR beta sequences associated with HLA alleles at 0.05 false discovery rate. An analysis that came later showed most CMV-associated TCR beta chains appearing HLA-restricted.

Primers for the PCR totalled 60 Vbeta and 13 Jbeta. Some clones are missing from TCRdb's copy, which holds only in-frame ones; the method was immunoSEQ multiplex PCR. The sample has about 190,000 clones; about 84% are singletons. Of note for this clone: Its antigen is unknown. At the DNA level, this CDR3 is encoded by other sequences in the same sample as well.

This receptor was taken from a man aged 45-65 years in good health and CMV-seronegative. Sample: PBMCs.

CDR3 sequence (DNA): TGCGCCAGCAGTGATAGACAGGGTCGGAAAGAGACCCAGTACTTC. Its translation is CASSDRQGRKETQYF. V and J are TRBV10-2 and TRBJ2-5, with 7 bases matching TRBD1. Germline V gene sequence: CDR1 WSHSY, CDR2 SAAADI. The CDR3 covers 15 residues. The V segment lost 3 bases and the J segment 3 bases; nucleotides outside the gene matches: 7.